A single sample is the source of the 29 T cell receptor beta chains below, sequenced in a study of blood T cell repertoires in COVID-19. The assay was immunoSEQ multiplex PCR, and TCRdb's table has in-frame clones only and misses some. This sample has roughly 150,000 clones, with approximately 80% found just once. Sequencing used peripheral blood. All receptors come from a woman aged 80 or older with active or convalescent COVID-19.

The chain carries TRBV27 and TRBJ1-5; 7 bases are a match to TRBD1. This CDR3 has 15 amino acids. J lost 2 bases, V lost 5 bases, and 6 bases had no gene match. Per the germline V gene, CDR1 is MNHEY and CDR2 is SMNVEV (reference sequence). In DNA, the CDR3 is TGTGCCAGCAGTGCCACCGGGACAGGCAATCAGCCCCAGCATTTT. Amino acids: CASSATGTGNQPQHF.

This clone was counted only a few times. J is TRBJ2-1 and V is TRBV2, with 7 bases that match TRBD2. Germline values: CDR1 SNHLY, CDR2 FYNNEI. This CDR3 region has 15 residues. Unmatched junction bases numbered 11, after V lost 5 bases and J lost 7 bases. The CDR3 sequence: CASSQTSELWNEQFF. The CDR3 nucleotides are TGTGCCAGCAGTCAAACTAGCGAGCTATGGAATGAGCAGTTCTTC.

The gene calls are TRBV18 and TRBJ2-7, with D maybe TRBD1 (6 bases). V was shortened by 5 bases and J by 3 bases, with 14 bases between the two germline ends. Germline V lookup: CDR1 KGHSH, CDR2 LQKENI. CDR3 length: 14 residues. CDR3 bases: TGTGCCAGCTCATCCCGGACAGAAAGCTACGAGCAGTACTTC. This sequence encodes CASSSRTESYEQYF. Using reference TRBV18 and TRBJ2-7 for the parts outside the CDR3, the full variable domain is NAGVMQNPRHLVRRRGQEARLRCSPMKGHSHVYWYRQLPEEGLKFMVYLQKENIIDESGMPKERFSAEFPKEGPSILRIQQVVRGDSAAYFCASSSRTESYEQYFGPGTRLTVT.

This chain connects TRBV10-3 to TRBJ2-3; 9 positions agree with TRBD1. CDR1 and CDR2 (germline): ENHRY, SYGVKD. V trimming: 0 bases; J trimming: 3 bases; junction bases outside the gene matches: 4. The CDR3 has 16 amino acids. This CDR3 reads CAISESTGGRTDTQYF. CDR3 nucleotide sequence: TGTGCCATCAGTGAGTCGACAGGGGGAAGGACAGATACGCAGTATTTT.

V and J are TRBV19 and TRBJ2-1; TRBD1 agrees at 7 bases. Germline loops: CDR1 LNHDA, CDR2 SQIVND (reference sequence). V dropped 10 bases and J dropped 1; count of bases not matched to a gene: 10. The CDR3 totals 15 residues. CDR3 residues: CAIRQGFGSYNEQFF. The DNA for the CDR3 is TGTGCCATTCGACAGGGATTCGGATCCTACAATGAGCAGTTCTTC.

Turning to this clone: The identical CDR3 is also encoded by other nucleotide sequences in the sample. The chain uses TRBV19 and TRBJ1-5, with 9 nucleotides matching TRBD1. The V gene's germline CDR1 is LNHDA and CDR2 SQIVND (reference sequence). With 4 bases clipped from V and 4 bases from J, the junction kept 2 bases outside the gene matches. The length of the CDR3 is 14 residues. The CDR3 sequence is CASSTGTGNQPQHF. The CDR3, as DNA: TGTGCCAGTAGTACAGGGACAGGGAATCAGCCCCAGCATTTT.

The chain has TRBV19 and TRBJ1-6; 7 bases line up with TRBD1. Germline V gene sequence: CDR1 LNHDA, CDR2 SQIVND (reference sequence). CDR3 size: 16 residues. V gave up 5 bases and J gave up 7 bases; unmatched junction bases: 11. The CDR3 here is CASSLGGQVFNSPLHF. For the CDR3, the DNA is TGTGCCAGTAGTTTAGGCGGACAGGTTTTCAATTCACCCCTCCACTTT. Full variable domain (outside the CDR3, taken from reference TRBV19 and TRBJ1-6): DGGITQSPKYLFRKEGQNVTLSCEQNLNHDAMYWYRQDPGQGLRLIYYSQIVNDFQKGDIAEGYSVSREKKESFPLTVTSAQKNPTAFYLCASSLGGQVFNSPLHFGNGTRLTVT.

The genes are TRBV9 and TRBJ1-5; D might be TRBD1 (5 bases). CDR3 length: 14 residues. Germline-derived CDR1 and CDR2 are SGDLS and YYNGEE. With 0 bases removed from V and 7 bases from J, the gap between germline ends came to 11 bases. CDR3 loop: CASSVDSGFQPQHF. The CDR3, as DNA: TGTGCCAGCAGCGTAGATTCAGGGTTCCAGCCCCAGCATTTT.

This chain links TRBV27 with TRBJ2-1; D call uncertain. Germline lookup yields CDR1 MNHEY and CDR2 SMNVEV (reference sequence). The CDR3 loop spans 15 amino acids. Trimming took 4 bases from V and 3 from J, leaving 13 bases between them. The CDR3 region has the DNA TGTGCCAGCAGTTCCCAGGCCAGAGTCTACAATGAGCAGTTCTTC. It specifies CASSSQARVYNEQFF.

This chain uses TRBV2 with TRBJ1-4, with D possibly being TRBD1 (5 bases). CDR3 length: 13 residues. Trimming took 7 bases from V and 4 from J, leaving 10 bases between them. Germline V gene lookup returns CDR1 SNHLY and CDR2 FYNNEI. The CDR3 nucleotides are TGTGCCAGCATTGGGGCAAATAATGAAAAACTGTTTTTT. Its translation: CASIGANNEKLFF.

This sequence joins TRBV19 and TRBJ1-2; TRBD1 agrees at 9 bases. The germline V gene has CDR1 LNHDA and CDR2 SQIVND (reference sequence). V dropped 3 bases and J dropped 0; count of bases not matched to a gene: 5. The CDR3 length is 16 residues. The CDR3 reads CASSIWGQGANYGYTF. In DNA form, the CDR3 reads TGTGCCAGTAGTATCTGGGGACAGGGAGCTAACTATGGCTACACCTTC.

This chain joins TRBV5-1 and TRBJ2-3; D possibly corresponds to TRBD1 (6 bases). CDR1 SGHRS and CDR2 YFSETQ come from the germline V gene. Trimming cost V 7 bases and J 3 bases, with 12 bases left between them. The CDR3 is 13 amino acids. The CDR3 bases are TGCGCCAGCGCCCAGGGGAGAACAGATACGCAGTATTTT. Its translation is CASAQGRTDTQYF.

This sequence joins TRBV30 and TRBJ2-5; 9 positions agree with TRBD2. V lost 1 base to trimming and J lost 4 bases; unmatched junction nucleotides: 4. The CDR3 consists of 14 residues. In germline, CDR1 is GTSNPN, CDR2 SVGIG (reference sequence). The CDR3 reads CAWSGLAGAETQYF. The CDR3 nucleotides read TGTGCCTGGAGTGGGTTAGCGGGGGCAGAGACCCAGTACTTC.

This clone was found once. This chain connects TRBV7-9 to TRBJ1-4; a weak D match, TRBD1 (6 bases). The CDR3 length is 15 residues. V dropped 5 bases and J dropped 7 bases, with 17 bases sitting between them. In germline, CDR1 is SEHNR, CDR2 FQNEAQ (reference sequence). In DNA, the CDR3 is TGTGCCAGCAGCGTCAGGACAGAGTGGGGTGAAAAACTGTTTTTT. This codes for CASSVRTEWGEKLFF. Filled out from reference TRBV7-9 and TRBJ1-4, the complete variable domain reads DTGVSQNPRHKITKRGQNVTFRCDPISEHNRLYWYRQTLGQGPEFLTYFQNEAQLEKSRLLSDRFSAERPKGSFSTLEIQRTEQGDSAMYLCASSVRTEWGEKLFFGSGTQLSVL.

This rearrangement joins TRBV2 to TRBJ1-1, with 7 bases matching TRBD1. From germline, CDR1 is SNHLY and CDR2 FYNNEI. This CDR3 region has 15 residues. With V trimmed by 7 bases and J by 4 bases, 12 bases remained unmatched. In DNA form, the CDR3 reads TGTGCCAGCATCATTAAACAGGGGTTGGGCACTGAAGCTTTCTTT. This gives the protein CASIIKQGLGTEAFF.

This clone was seen once. The CDR3 is CASSGTGDGYTF. The CDR3 DNA is TGTGCCAGTAGCGGGACAGGGGATGGCTACACCTTC. The chain is built from TRBV19 and TRBJ1-2, with 10 nucleotides matching TRBD1. V shed 6 bases, J shed 6 bases, and the junction held 1 base outside the gene matches. CDR3 size: 12 residues. Germline V gene data show CDR1 as LNHDA and CDR2 as SQIVND (reference sequence).

The chain uses TRBV19 and TRBJ1-2; a possible D gene is TRBD1 (5 bases). There are 15 residues in the CDR3. V lost 6 bases to trimming and J lost 4 bases, with 18 bases between them. CDR1 is LNHDA and CDR2 is SQIVND in the germline V gene (reference sequence). CDR3 protein: CASRSAAGPGYGYTF. The CDR3 DNA follows: TGTGCCAGTAGATCGGCGGCAGGGCCCGGCTATGGCTACACCTTC.

V gene TRBV6-5 combines with J gene TRBJ1-2; no clear D gene. V was clipped by 3 bases and J by 7 bases, with 18 bases between them. Germline loops: CDR1 MNHEY, CDR2 SVGAGI. The CDR3 loop spans 15 amino acids. The CDR3 protein is CASSYFSRNSGGYTF. In DNA form, the CDR3 reads TGTGCCAGCAGTTATTTTAGTCGCAATAGTGGTGGCTACACCTTC.

CDR3 sequence: CASAPTGGYGYTF. CDR3 DNA: TGTGCTAGTGCCCCCACGGGGGGCTATGGCTACACCTTC. The chain recombines TRBV12-5 with TRBJ1-2; weak D call: TRBD1 (5 bases). With 7 bases removed from V and 4 bases from J, the gap between germline ends came to 13 bases. The CDR3 extends over 13 amino acids. CDR1 LGHNT and CDR2 FRNRAP come from the germline V gene. Looking up the rest from reference TRBV12-5 and TRBJ1-2 gives the full variable domain: DARVTQTPRHKVTEMGQEVTMRCQPILGHNTVFWYRQTMMQGLELLAYFRNRAPLDDSGMPKDRFSAEMPDATLATLKIQPSEPRDSAVYFCASAPTGGYGYTFGSGTRLTVV.

This clone appeared a single time. The chain couples TRBV7-2 to TRBJ1-4, with 7 bases matching TRBD1. With 5 bases clipped from V and 3 bases from J, the junction kept 6 bases outside the gene matches. The CDR3 has 15 residues. Germline-derived CDR1 and CDR2 are SGHTA and FQGNSA. In nucleotides, the CDR3 is TGTGCCAGCAGCGTATACAGGGGCTCTAATGAAAAACTGTTTTTT. It is translated as CASSVYRGSNEKLFF. The entire variable domain, with the rest obtained from reference TRBV7-2 and TRBJ1-4, is as follows: GAGVSQSPSNKVTEKGKDVELRCDPISGHTALYWYRQSLGQGLEFLIYFQGNSAPDKSGLPSDRFSAERTGGSVSTLTIQRTQQEDSAVYLCASSVYRGSNEKLFFGSGTQLSVL.

This chain links TRBV2 with TRBJ1-3; D might be TRBD1 (6 bases). The CDR3 is 14 residues long. The germline V and J ends were trimmed by 7 bases and 4 bases, with 14 bases remaining between them. Germline V gene data show CDR1 as SNHLY and CDR2 as FYNNEI. CDR3 loop: CASKQGGGGNTIYF. CDR3 DNA: TGTGCCAGCAAACAGGGAGGGGGAGGAAACACCATATATTTT.

The chain employs TRBV4-3 and TRBJ1-1; 7 bases line up with TRBD1. This CDR3 contains 16 residues. V lost 2 bases, J lost 1 base, and 7 bases stayed unmatched. The germline V gene encodes CDR1 LGHNA and CDR2 YSLEER. For the CDR3, the DNA is TGCGCCAGCAGCCAAAGTAAGGGACAGTGGAACACTGAAGCTTTCTTT. Amino acid sequence: CASSQSKGQWNTEAFF.

V and J are TRBV19 and TRBJ2-1, with 12 bases matching TRBD1. Germline loops: CDR1 LNHDA, CDR2 SQIVND (reference sequence). There are 13 residues in the CDR3. J lost 15 bases, V lost 7 bases, and 10 bases had no gene match. The CDR3 sequence is CASMGTGGLGLFF. The DNA for the CDR3 is TGTGCCAGTATGGGGACAGGGGGCTTGGGTCTGTTCTTC.

The chain combines TRBV7-2 with TRBJ1-3; a weak D match, TRBD1 (5 bases). Germline-derived CDR1 and CDR2 are SGHTA and FQGNSA. Trimming removed 1 base at V and 0 bases at J, with 10 bases between. The CDR3 extends over 16 amino acids. CDR3 amino acids: CASSLVGGFSGNTIYF. As DNA, the CDR3 is TGTGCCAGCAGCTTAGTCGGGGGTTTCTCTGGAAACACCATATATTTT.

A few counts support this clone. The chain uses TRBV9 and TRBJ2-7; D might be TRBD1 (5 bases). CDR1 and CDR2 (germline): SGDLS, YYNGEE. This CDR3 is 15 amino acids long. The germline V and J ends were trimmed by 2 bases and 3 bases, with 15 bases remaining between them. The DNA for the CDR3 is TGTGCCAGCAGCGTGGGCTGGGCAGGGATCTACGAGCAGTACTTC. It encodes CASSVGWAGIYEQYF.

This chain uses TRBV4-1 with TRBJ1-2, with TRBD1 matching over 10 bases. Germline CDR1 and CDR2: MGHRA and YSYEKL. J lost 8 bases, V lost 4 bases, and 7 bases had no gene match. This CDR3 has 14 residues. Here the CDR3 reads CASSLDRGLLGYTF. CDR3 in DNA: TGCGCCAGCAGCCTTGACAGGGGGCTCTTAGGCTACACCTTC.

V and J are TRBV3-1 (or the pseudogene TRBV3-2) and TRBJ2-7; 10 bases line up with TRBD2. The CDR3 extends over 15 amino acids. Trimming took 1 base from V and 6 from J; bases not matched to a gene: 6. Germline CDR1 is LGHDT and CDR2 is YNNKEL (reference sequence). The CDR3 sequence: CASSQALAGAGEQYF. The CDR3 DNA reads TGTGCCAGCAGCCAAGCGCTAGCGGGGGCGGGCGAGCAGTACTTC.

This chain joins TRBV6-6 and TRBJ2-2; TRBD2 agrees at 7 bases. Germline CDR1 is MNHNY and CDR2 is SVGAGI (reference sequence). CDR3 length: 16 amino acids. The junction had 9 bases not matched to a gene; V was cut back by 8 bases and J by 0 bases. CDR3 sequence: CASWSRGDANTGELFF. In nucleotides, the CDR3 is TGTGCCAGCTGGTCACGGGGGGACGCGAACACCGGGGAGCTGTTTTTT.

The genes are TRBV11-2 and TRBJ2-5; 11 bases are a match to TRBD2. Trimming cost V 5 bases and J 3 bases; bases outside gene matches: 8. CDR1 SGHAT and CDR2 FQNNGV come from the germline V gene. This CDR3 is 16 amino acids long. The CDR3 DNA reads as TGTGCCAGCAGCCCCTATACTAGCGGGGGAAAAGAGACCCAGTACTTC. This translates into CASSPYTSGGKETQYF.